The 12 T cell receptor beta chains reported below all come from one sample, sequenced in a study of cytomegalovirus exposure and HLA in healthy donors (dated by TCRdb to the late 2010s). The library was made by the immunoSEQ multiplex PCR assay. A mixture of 60 forward primers for TCR Vbeta segments and 13 reverse primers for TCR Jbeta segments was used in the multiplex PCR. TCRdb provides this immuneACCESS table in a form limited to in-frame rearrangements. Some clones are lacking; in checked studies, under half of them reflect an unresolved V gene, and why the rest are absent is not known. The sample profile shows about 130,000 clones; roughly 79% of them were found once. The ten top clones hold approximately 3% of the sample. The specimen was PBMCs. These receptors all stem from a boy younger than 10 in good health and CMV-seronegative.

In its sample, this clone was seen once. V and J are TRBV6-4 and TRBJ2-1; D remains ambiguous. Germline CDR1 MRHNA, CDR2 SNTAGT. This CDR3 comprises 15 residues. V lost 4 bases and J 0 bases, leaving 10 bases between the germline ends. CDR3 DNA: TGTGCCAGCAGTGTCAGGTTGAGCTCCTACAATGAGCAGTTCTTC. Translating gives CASSVRLSSYNEQFF.

The genes are TRBV18 and TRBJ2-1; the match to TRBD2 covers 13 bases. This CDR3 is built from 16 residues. Germline CDR1 and CDR2: KGHSH and LQKENI. Trimming cost V 4 bases and J 3 bases; bases outside gene matches: 3. The CDR3 region has the DNA TGTGCCAGCTCACTCGGACTAGCGGGGGACTACAATGAGCAGTTCTTC. Translated: CASSLGLAGDYNEQFF.

The rearrangement uses TRBV9 and TRBJ2-3; a possible D gene is TRBD2 (6 bases). Between the trimmed V and J ends, which lost 4 bases and 3 bases, there was a span of 12 bases. From germline, CDR1 is SGDLS and CDR2 YYNGEE. This CDR3 has 14 amino acids. The CDR3 DNA follows: TGTGCCAGCAGCCTCGGTGGAGGGACAGATACGCAGTATTTT. Residues: CASSLGGGTDTQYF.

The rearrangement joins TRBV11-2 to TRBJ2-7; 7 bases fit TRBD2. This CDR3 region has 15 residues. CDR1 and CDR2 from the germline V gene are SGHAT and FQNNGV. Losses at the gene ends were 4 bases for V and 4 bases for J; bases not matched to a gene: 10. CDR3 nucleotide sequence: TGTGCCAGCAGCTCCCTGTCTAGCGGTACTTACGAGCAGTACGTC. Amino acid sequence: CASSSLSSGTYEQYV.

The rearrangement uses TRBV5-6 and TRBJ1-1; D gene unclear. V lost 6 bases and J 7 bases, leaving 13 bases between the germline ends. Germline values: CDR1 SGHDT, CDR2 YYEEEE. The CDR3 loop spans 12 amino acids. CDR3 nucleotides: TGTGCCAGCACCTGGCGGGAGGATGAAGCTTTCTTT. Encoded protein: CASTWREDEAFF.

J is TRBJ1-5 and V is TRBV28; 10 nucleotides match TRBD1. Germline V gene lookup returns CDR1 MDHEN and CDR2 SYDVKM. The CDR3 spans 15 residues. Losses at the gene ends were 6 bases for V and 5 bases for J; bases not matched to a gene: 7. Here the CDR3 reads CASSKDRGVDQPQHF. The CDR3 bases are TGTGCCAGCAGCAAGGACAGGGGGGTTGATCAGCCCCAGCATTTT.

The V gene is TRBV28, the J gene TRBJ2-7; tentative D call: TRBD1 (6 bases). The CDR3 extends over 14 amino acids. Between the trimmed V and J ends, which lost 6 bases and 0 bases, there was a span of 12 bases. The germline CDR1 and CDR2 sequences are MDHEN and SYDVKM. The CDR3 coding sequence is TGTGCCAGCAGCGACAGGCGATCCTCCTACGAGCAGTACGTC. Its protein product is CASSDRRSSYEQYV.

This chain links TRBV7-3 with TRBJ2-1; weak D call: TRBD2 (5 bases). The CDR3 extends over 13 amino acids. The germline gives CDR1 SGHTA, CDR2 FQGTGA. V gave up 6 bases and J gave up 4 bases, with 10 bases separating them. CDR3 in DNA: TGTGCCAGCAGACTAGGAGGTTACAATGAGCAGTTCTTC. Protein: CASRLGGYNEQFF.

This clone occurred a few times. This sequence joins TRBV6-5 and TRBJ1-1, with 8 bases that match TRBD1. Germline values: CDR1 MNHEY, CDR2 SVGAGI. Germline trimming cut 6 bases from V and 1 base from J; bases unmatched to any gene: 4. The CDR3 consists of 14 residues. The CDR3 protein is CASSRQGKNTEAFF. DNA for the CDR3: TGTGCCAGCAGCAGACAGGGGAAGAACACTGAAGCTTTCTTT.

This clone was seen a single time. The chain carries TRBV19 and TRBJ2-5; the match to TRBD2 covers 8 bases. Germline trimming cut 6 bases from V and 4 bases from J; bases unmatched to any gene: 25. Germline CDR1 and CDR2: LNHDA and SQIVND (reference sequence). This CDR3 has 20 residues. The CDR3 protein is CASSRAGGGRGAKGRETQYF. The CDR3 nucleotides read TGTGCCAGTAGCAGAGCGGGCGGGGGGCGAGGAGCGAAGGGCAGAGAGACCCAGTACTTC.

The genes are TRBV19 and TRBJ2-1; 16 bases map to TRBD2. Looked up from germline, CDR1 is LNHDA and CDR2 is SQIVND (reference sequence). Trimming removed 4 bases from V and 9 bases from J; junction bases left unmatched: 6. The CDR3 consists of 16 residues. CDR3 sequence reads: CASSTGLAGGPGEQFF. The CDR3, as DNA: TGTGCCAGTAGTACGGGACTAGCGGGGGGGCCCGGTGAGCAGTTCTTC.

This clone was recorded once. The chain joins TRBV5-1 to TRBJ2-3, with 9 bases aligning to TRBD2. From germline, CDR1 is SGHRS and CDR2 YFSETQ. CDR3 size: 15 residues. With V trimmed by 3 bases and J by 5 bases, 7 bases remained unmatched. CDR3: CASSSPGLARDTQYF. The CDR3 DNA reads TGCGCCAGCAGCTCTCCGGGACTAGCCCGAGATACGCAGTATTTT.